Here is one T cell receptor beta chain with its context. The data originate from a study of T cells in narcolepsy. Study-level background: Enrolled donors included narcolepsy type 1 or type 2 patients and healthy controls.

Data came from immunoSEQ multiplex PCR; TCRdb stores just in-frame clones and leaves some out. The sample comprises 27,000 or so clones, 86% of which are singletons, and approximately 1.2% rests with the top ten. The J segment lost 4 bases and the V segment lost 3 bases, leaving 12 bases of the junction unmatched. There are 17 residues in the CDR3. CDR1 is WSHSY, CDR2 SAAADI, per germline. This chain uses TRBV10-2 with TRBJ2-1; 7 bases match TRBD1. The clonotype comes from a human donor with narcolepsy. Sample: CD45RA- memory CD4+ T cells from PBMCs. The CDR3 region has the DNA TGCGCCAGCAGTGAAGGACCGGAAGGGGGCCGTTACAATGAGCAGTTCTTC. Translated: CASSEGPEGGRYNEQFF.